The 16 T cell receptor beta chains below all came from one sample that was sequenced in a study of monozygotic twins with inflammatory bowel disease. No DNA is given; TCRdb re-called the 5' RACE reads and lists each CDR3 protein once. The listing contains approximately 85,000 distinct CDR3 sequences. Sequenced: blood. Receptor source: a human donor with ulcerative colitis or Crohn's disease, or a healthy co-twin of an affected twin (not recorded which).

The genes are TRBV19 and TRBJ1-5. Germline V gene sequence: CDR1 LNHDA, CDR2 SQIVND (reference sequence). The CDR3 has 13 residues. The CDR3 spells CASSIIAEQPQHF.

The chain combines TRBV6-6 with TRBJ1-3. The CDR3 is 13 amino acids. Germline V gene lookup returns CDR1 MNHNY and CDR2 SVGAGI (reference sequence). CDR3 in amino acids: CASRTGSGNTIYF.

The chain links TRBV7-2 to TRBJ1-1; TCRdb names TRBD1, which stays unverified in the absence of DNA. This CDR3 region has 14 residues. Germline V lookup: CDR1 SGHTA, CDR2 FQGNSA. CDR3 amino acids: CASSGWGTNTEAFF.

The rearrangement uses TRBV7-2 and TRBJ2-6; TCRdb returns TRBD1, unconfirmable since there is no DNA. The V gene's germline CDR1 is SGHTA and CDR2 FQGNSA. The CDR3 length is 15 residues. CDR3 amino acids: CASSTRGSGANVLTF. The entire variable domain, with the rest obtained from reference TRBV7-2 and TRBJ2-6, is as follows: GAGVSQSPSNKVTEKGKDVELRCDPISGHTALYWYRQSLGQGLEFLIYFQGNSAPDKSGLPSDRFSAERTGGSVSTLTIQRTQQEDSAVYLCASSTRGSGANVLTFGAGSRLTVL.

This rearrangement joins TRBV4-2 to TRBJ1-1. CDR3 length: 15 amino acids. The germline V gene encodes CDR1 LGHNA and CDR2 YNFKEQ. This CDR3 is CASSQVWSAGTEAFF.

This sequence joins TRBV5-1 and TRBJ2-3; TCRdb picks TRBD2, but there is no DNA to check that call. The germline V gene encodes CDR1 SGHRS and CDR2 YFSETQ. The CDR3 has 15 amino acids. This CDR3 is CASSNLAGGTDTQYF.

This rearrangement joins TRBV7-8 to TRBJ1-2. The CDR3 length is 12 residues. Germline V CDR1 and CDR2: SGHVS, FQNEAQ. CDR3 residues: CASSLDGGGYTF.

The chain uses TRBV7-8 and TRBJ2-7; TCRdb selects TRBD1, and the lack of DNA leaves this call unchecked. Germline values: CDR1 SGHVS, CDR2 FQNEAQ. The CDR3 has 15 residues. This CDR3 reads CASSPSSDRRYEQYF.

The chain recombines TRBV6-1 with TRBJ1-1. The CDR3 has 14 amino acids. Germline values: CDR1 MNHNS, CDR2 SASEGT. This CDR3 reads CASSDRWAITEAFF.

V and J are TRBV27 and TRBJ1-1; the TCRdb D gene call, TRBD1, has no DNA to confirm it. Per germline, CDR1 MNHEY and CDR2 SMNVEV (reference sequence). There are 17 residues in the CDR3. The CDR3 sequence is CASSLTGTEGLNTEAFF.

CDR3 loop: CSASLPTYNEQFF. J is TRBJ2-1 and V is TRBV20-1; absent DNA, TCRdb's TRBD2 call cannot be checked. The germline V gene encodes CDR1 DFQATT and CDR2 SNEGSKA (reference sequence). CDR3 length: 13 amino acids.

CDR3 loop: CASSLRPSEAFF. The V call is TRBV5-1, the J call TRBJ1-1. Germline CDR1 and CDR2: SGHRS and YFSETQ. The CDR3 is 12 amino acids.

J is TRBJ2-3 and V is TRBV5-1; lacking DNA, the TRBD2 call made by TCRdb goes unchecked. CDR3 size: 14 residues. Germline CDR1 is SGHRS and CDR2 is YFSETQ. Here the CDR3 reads CASSSGGPPDTQYF.

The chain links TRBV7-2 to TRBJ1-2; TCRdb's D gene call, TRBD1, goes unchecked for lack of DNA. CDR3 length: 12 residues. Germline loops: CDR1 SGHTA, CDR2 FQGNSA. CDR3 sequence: CASSLRTAPYTF.

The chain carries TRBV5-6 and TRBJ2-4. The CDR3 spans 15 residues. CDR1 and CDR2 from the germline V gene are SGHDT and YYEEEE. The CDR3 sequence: CASSFMGLAKNIQYF. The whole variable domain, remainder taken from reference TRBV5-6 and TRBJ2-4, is DAGVTQSPTHLIKTRGQQVTLRCSPKSGHDTVSWYQQALGQGPQFIFQYYEEEERQRGNFPDRFSGHQFPNYSSELNVNALLLGDSALYLCASSFMGLAKNIQYFGAGTRLSVL.

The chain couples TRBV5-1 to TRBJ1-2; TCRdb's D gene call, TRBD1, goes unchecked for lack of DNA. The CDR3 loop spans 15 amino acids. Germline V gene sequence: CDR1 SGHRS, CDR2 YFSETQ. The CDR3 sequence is CASSSVQGAILKYTF.